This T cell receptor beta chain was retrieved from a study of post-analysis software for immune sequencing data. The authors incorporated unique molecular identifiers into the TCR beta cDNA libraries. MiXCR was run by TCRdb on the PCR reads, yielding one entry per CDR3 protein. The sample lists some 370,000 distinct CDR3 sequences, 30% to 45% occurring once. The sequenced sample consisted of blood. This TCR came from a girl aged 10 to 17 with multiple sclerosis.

CDR3 amino acids: CVSERGTDTQYF. Written as DNA, the CDR3 is TGTGTCAGTGAGCGGGGCACAGATACGCAGTATTTT. The V gene is TRBV7-2, the J gene TRBJ2-3, with D perhaps TRBD2 (6 bases). Looked up from germline, CDR1 is SGHTA and CDR2 is FQGNSA. CDR3 size: 12 residues. Drawing the rest from reference TRBV7-2 and TRBJ2-3, the complete variable domain is GAGVSQSPSNKVTEKGKDVELRCDPISGHTALYWYRQSLGQGLEFLIYFQGNSAPDKSGLPSDRFSAERTGGSVSTLTIQRTQQEDSAVYLCVSERGTDTQYFGPGTRLTVL.